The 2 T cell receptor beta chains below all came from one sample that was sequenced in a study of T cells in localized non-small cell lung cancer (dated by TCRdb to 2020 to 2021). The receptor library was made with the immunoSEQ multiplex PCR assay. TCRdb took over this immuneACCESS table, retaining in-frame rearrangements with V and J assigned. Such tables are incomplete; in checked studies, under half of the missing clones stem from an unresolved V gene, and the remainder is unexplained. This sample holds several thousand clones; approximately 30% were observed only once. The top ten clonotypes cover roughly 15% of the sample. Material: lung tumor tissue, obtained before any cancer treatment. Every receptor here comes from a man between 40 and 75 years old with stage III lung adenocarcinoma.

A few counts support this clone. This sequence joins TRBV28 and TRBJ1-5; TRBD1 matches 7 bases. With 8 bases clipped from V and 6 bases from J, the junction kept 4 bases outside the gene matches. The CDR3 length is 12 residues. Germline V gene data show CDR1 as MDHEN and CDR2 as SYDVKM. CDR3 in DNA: TGTGCCAGCCGGGCAGGGGGTCAGCCCCAGCATTTT. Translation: CASRAGGQPQHF.

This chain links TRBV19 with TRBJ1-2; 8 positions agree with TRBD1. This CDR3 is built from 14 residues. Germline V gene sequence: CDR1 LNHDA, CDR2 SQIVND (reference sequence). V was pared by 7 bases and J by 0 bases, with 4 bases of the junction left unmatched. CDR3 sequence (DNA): TGTGCCAGTATAGACAGGGGAGCTAACTATGGCTACACCTTC. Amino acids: CASIDRGANYGYTF.